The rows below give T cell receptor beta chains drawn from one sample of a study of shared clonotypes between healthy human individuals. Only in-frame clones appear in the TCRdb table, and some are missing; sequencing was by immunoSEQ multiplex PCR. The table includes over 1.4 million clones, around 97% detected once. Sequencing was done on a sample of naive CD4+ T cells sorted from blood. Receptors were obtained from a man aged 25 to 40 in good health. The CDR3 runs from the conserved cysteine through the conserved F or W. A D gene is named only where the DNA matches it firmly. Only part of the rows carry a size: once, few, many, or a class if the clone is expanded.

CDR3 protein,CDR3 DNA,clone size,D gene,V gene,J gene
CASRTQNQPQHF,TGTGCCAGCAGAACCCAAAATCAGCCCCAGCATTTT,NA,NA,TRBV2,TRBJ1-5
CASSLLTNQPQHF,TGTGCCAGCAGTTTACTAACAAATCAGCCCCAGCATTTT,NA,NA,TRBV28,TRBJ1-5
CASSPTIQSYNEQFF,TGTGCCAGCAGCCCAACAATACAATCATACAATGAGCAGTTCTTC,NA,NA,TRBV7-9,TRBJ2-1
CASSLLGNAFF,TGTGCCAGCAGTTTACTGGGGAATGCTTTCTTT,NA,NA,TRBV28,TRBJ1-1
CASNTQGRQAYEQYF,TGTGCCAGCAACACCCAAGGCCGACAGGCCTACGAGCAGTACTTC,NA,NA,TRBV28,TRBJ2-7
CASSQVRQGLTGELFF,TGCGCCAGCAGCCAAGTAAGGCAGGGGCTTACCGGGGAGCTGTTTTTT,NA,NA,TRBV4-1,TRBJ2-2
CASSLSREGYTF,TGTGCCAGCTCACTCTCCCGGGAAGGCTACACCTTC,NA,NA,TRBV18,TRBJ1-2
CSVLLRVTGWETQYF,TGCAGCGTTCTCCTGAGGGTAACAGGTTGGGAGACCCAGTACTTC,NA,NA,TRBV29-1,TRBJ2-5
CASSLDPSGGTDTQYF,TGCGCCAGCAGCTTGGACCCTAGCGGGGGCACAGATACGCAGTATTTT,once,TRBD2,TRBV5-1,TRBJ2-3
CASSYPARHNEQFF,TGTGCCAGCAGTTACCCAGCCCGCCACAATGAGCAGTTCTTC,NA,NA,TRBV6-6,TRBJ2-1
CATSRGGDQPQHF,TGTGCCACCAGCAGAGGGGGGGATCAGCCCCAGCATTTT,NA,NA,TRBV15,TRBJ1-5
CASSTGQGYGYTF,TGCGCCAGCAGTACGGGACAGGGGTATGGCTACACCTTC,NA,TRBD1,TRBV5-1,TRBJ1-2
CASSYTDMNTEAFF,TGTGCCAGCAGCTATACGGATATGAACACTGAAGCTTTCTTT,NA,NA,TRBV7-9,TRBJ1-1
CASSLALDHQQYF,TGCGCCAGCAGCTTGGCTCTGGACCACCAGCAGTACTTC,NA,NA,TRBV5-1,TRBJ2-7
CASSTQLSTDTQYF,TGTGCCAGTAGCACTCAGCTTAGCACAGATACGCAGTATTTT,NA,NA,TRBV19,TRBJ2-3
CASSPLRDRYGYTF,TGTGCCAGCAGCCCTCTCCGGGACAGATATGGCTACACCTTC,NA,TRBD1,TRBV7-9,TRBJ1-2
CASSSKSNTGELFF,TGTGCCAGCAGTTCAAAATCGAACACCGGGGAGCTGTTTTTT,NA,NA,TRBV25-1,TRBJ2-2
CSGEGAYNEQFF,TGCAGCGGGGAGGGGGCGTACAATGAGCAGTTCTTC,NA,NA,TRBV29-1,TRBJ2-1
CASSLGQGLAMNTEAFF,TGCGCCAGCAGCTTGGGGCAGGGCCTAGCGATGAACACTGAAGCTTTCTTT,NA,NA,TRBV5-1,TRBJ1-1
CASSPPGQGVESQHF,TGTGCCAGCAGTCCACCGGGACAGGGGGTTGAGTCCCAGCATTTT,NA,TRBD1,TRBV28,TRBJ1-5
CASASSYEQYF,TGCGCCAGCGCCAGCTCCTACGAGCAGTACTTC,NA,NA,TRBV10-2,TRBJ2-7
CASGGYRGRYTEAFF,TGTGCCAGCGGAGGGTACAGGGGAAGGTACACTGAAGCTTTCTTT,NA,TRBD1,TRBV28,TRBJ1-1
CASSLVPGQETQYF,TGTGCTAGCAGCTTAGTCCCAGGACAAGAGACCCAGTACTTC,NA,NA,TRBV7-7,TRBJ2-5
CASSVGLAGSYEQYF,TGTGCCAGCAGCGTGGGGCTAGCGGGATCCTACGAGCAGTACTTC,NA,TRBD2,TRBV9,TRBJ2-7
CASSVATQNTGELFF,TGCGCCAGCAGCGTCGCTACACAGAACACCGGGGAGCTGTTTTTT,NA,NA,TRBV5-1,TRBJ2-2
CASSLIAAQETQYF,TGCGCCAGCAGCTTAATAGCGGCCCAAGAGACCCAGTACTTC,once,NA,TRBV5-1,TRBJ2-5
CASSLWREREQYF,TGTGCCAGCAGCTTGTGGCGGGAGCGGGAGCAGTACTTC,NA,TRBD2,TRBV11-2,TRBJ2-7
CASSPGQLYGYTF,TGCGCCAGCAGCCCCGGACAGCTCTATGGCTACACCTTC,NA,NA,TRBV5-1,TRBJ1-2
CASSALAGGINEQFF,TGTGCCAGCAGTGCACTTGCGGGAGGGATCAATGAGCAGTTCTTC,NA,TRBD2,TRBV2,TRBJ2-1
CSVRDVALNGYTF,TGCAGCGTCCGAGATGTCGCATTAAATGGCTACACCTTC,NA,NA,TRBV29-1,TRBJ1-2
CASSTGTGDNEQFF,TGTGCCAGCAGCACCGGGACAGGAGACAATGAGCAGTTCTTC,NA,TRBD1,TRBV5-4,TRBJ2-1
CASSEGRIGELFF,TGTGCCAGCAGTGAAGGGCGAATCGGGGAGCTGTTTTTT,NA,NA,TRBV6-1,TRBJ2-2
CASSQGVYEQYF,TGCGCCAGCAGCCAGGGGGTCTACGAGCAGTACTTC,NA,TRBD1,TRBV5-1,TRBJ2-7
CASRTPSGANVLTF,TGTGCCAGCAGGACCCCATCTGGGGCCAACGTCCTGACTTTC,NA,NA,TRBV6-5,TRBJ2-6
CASSFIAQPQHF,TGTGCCAGCAGCTTTATAGCGCAGCCCCAGCATTTT,once,NA,TRBV7-9,TRBJ1-5
CSARVGNEQYF,TGCAGTGCTAGAGTCGGCAACGAGCAGTACTTC,once,NA,TRBV20-1,TRBJ2-7
CASSLVGGPEALYLGELFF,TGTGCCAGCAGTTTAGTGGGAGGGCCTGAAGCTTTGTATCTCGGGGAGCTGTTTTTT,NA,TRBD2,TRBV27,TRBJ2-2
CATSQDRAYTGELFF,TGTGCCACCAGTCAGGATCGTGCCTACACCGGGGAGCTGTTTTTT,NA,NA,TRBV15,TRBJ2-2
CASSLNRGWDIQYF,TGTGCCAGCAGTTTAAACAGGGGATGGGACATTCAGTACTTC,NA,TRBD1,TRBV27,TRBJ2-4
CAISQVGTEQYF,TGTGCCATCAGCCAGGTAGGCACGGAGCAGTACTTC,NA,NA,TRBV10-3,TRBJ2-7
CASSTPSPYEQYF,TGTGCCAGCAGTACCCCTTCCCCCTACGAGCAGTACTTC,NA,NA,TRBV28,TRBJ2-7
CASSLDHGGQETQYF,TGTGCCAGCAGCTTAGATCATGGGGGGCAAGAGACCCAGTACTTC,NA,NA,TRBV11-2,TRBJ2-5
CASSLGGPYEQYF,TGTGCCAGCAGCTTAGGAGGTCCCTACGAGCAGTACTTC,once,NA,TRBV11-3,TRBJ2-7
CASSFGQGATQYF,TGTGCCAGCAGTTTCGGACAGGGGGCGACCCAGTACTTC,once,TRBD1,TRBV27,TRBJ2-5
CATERSWGNQPQHF,TGTGCCACCGAGCGTAGTTGGGGCAATCAGCCCCAGCATTTT,NA,NA,TRBV6-5,TRBJ1-5
CASSPHGVLRNEQFF,TGTGCCAGCAGCCCACACGGGGTGTTACGGAATGAGCAGTTCTTC,once,NA,TRBV6-5,TRBJ2-1
CASSLAGGFGDEQFF,TGTGCCAGCAGCCTAGCGGGAGGGTTTGGGGATGAGCAGTTCTTC,NA,TRBD2,TRBV13,TRBJ2-1
CASSGTLMNTEAFF,TGTGCCAGCAGCGGGACATTGATGAACACTGAAGCTTTCTTT,once,NA,TRBV5-4,TRBJ1-1
CAIGGETQYF,TGTGCCATCGGGGGGGAGACCCAGTACTTC,once,TRBD2,TRBV28,TRBJ2-5
CASSQRLKAGSIQYF,TGCGCCAGCAGCCAACGCCTCAAAGCTGGGAGCATTCAGTACTTC,NA,NA,TRBV4-3,TRBJ2-4